The 15 T cell receptor beta chains in this list originate from one sample, sequenced in a study of T cell responses to AZD1222 COVID-19 vaccine. The data were produced by immunoSEQ multiplex PCR, yet TCRdb's version contains in-frame clones alone and is incomplete. In the table there are about 160,000 clones, around nine tenths of which are singletons. The sample was peripheral blood, taken 28 days after the second AZD1222 dose. Receptors originate from an adult who received the AZD1222 COVID-19 vaccine.

J is TRBJ2-6 and V is TRBV14; possible D gene TRBD2, 5 bases. The V end lost 3 bases, the J end lost 5 bases, and 11 bases lay between the germline ends. Germline CDR1 is SGHDN and CDR2 is FVKESK. This CDR3 is 15 amino acids long. The CDR3 here is CASSQDRRWANVLTF. The CDR3 DNA reads as TGTGCCAGCAGCCAGGATAGGAGGTGGGCCAACGTCCTGACTTTC.

V gene TRBV5-8 combines with J gene TRBJ1-1; D possibly corresponds to TRBD1 (5 bases). The CDR3 sequence is 13 residues long. The ends were cut back, 1 base at V and 2 bases at J, with 6 bases in the middle. CDR1 is SGHTS, CDR2 YDEGEE, per germline. The CDR3, as DNA: TGTGCCAGCAGCTTGACAGGAAACACTGAAGCTTTCTTT. It encodes CASSLTGNTEAFF.

The chain carries TRBV19 and TRBJ1-1; D gene ambiguous. CDR1 is LNHDA and CDR2 is SQIVND in the germline V gene (reference sequence). V was shortened by 10 bases and J by 5 bases, with 11 bases between the two germline ends. This CDR3 is built from 11 residues. The CDR3 loop is CATSWGTEAFF. The DNA of the CDR3 is TGTGCCACGTCCTGGGGTACTGAAGCTTTCTTT.

The V call is TRBV12-3 or TRBV12-4, the J call TRBJ1-2; D gene unclear. V lost 3 bases and J lost 2, with 7 bases in between. The CDR3 is 13 residues long. CDR3 sequence: CASSLAANYGYTF. CDR3 DNA sequence: TGTGCCAGCAGTTTGGCCGCCAACTATGGCTACACCTTC.

V is TRBV29-1 and J is TRBJ2-4; 7 bases match TRBD1. The CDR3 has 13 amino acids. Germline CDR1 reads SQVTM; CDR2 reads ANQGSEA. The junction had 9 bases not matched to a gene; V was cut back by 6 bases and J by 7 bases. The CDR3 nucleotides read TGCAGCGTAACAGGGGTTTCAGGGAACATTCAGTACTTC. This codes for CSVTGVSGNIQYF. The full variable domain, in which reference TRBV29-1 and TRBJ2-4 provide the parts outside the CDR3, is SAVISQKPSRDICQRGTSLTIQCQVDSQVTMMFWYRQQPGQSLTLIATANQGSEATYESGFVIDKFPISRPNLTFSTLTVSNMSPEDSSIYLCSVTGVSGNIQYFGAGTRLSVL.

The chain employs TRBV5-1 and TRBJ2-5, with TRBD2 matching 7 bases. V dropped 0 bases and J dropped 0; count of bases not matched to a gene: 5. In germline, CDR1 is SGHRS, CDR2 YFSETQ. This CDR3 spans 16 amino acids. The CDR3 is CASSLGWAGDQETQYF. CDR3 nucleotide sequence: TGCGCCAGCAGCTTGGGATGGGCGGGAGACCAAGAGACCCAGTACTTC.

This clone has just a few counts. The chain joins TRBV15 to TRBJ1-1; TRBD1 might be the D (5 bases). The CDR3 has 15 residues. Trimming took off 1 base at V and 1 base at J, with 10 bases between the two ends. Germline V gene sequence: CDR1 LNHNV, CDR2 YYDKDF (reference sequence). The CDR3 DNA is TGTGCCACCAGCAGAGTCGGGACGGGGAACACTGAAGCTTTCTTT. Its protein product is CATSRVGTGNTEAFF.

DNA for the CDR3: TGTGCCAGCAGTGAGCACACTGGAAACACCATATATTTT. Translated, it gives CASSEHTGNTIYF. The chain carries TRBV2 and TRBJ1-3; D is unresolved. CDR3 length: 13 residues. V lost 3 bases to trimming and J lost 2 bases, with 5 bases between them. Looked up from germline, CDR1 is SNHLY and CDR2 is FYNNEI.

The CDR3 here is CASSLNRDLNQPQHF. In nucleotides, the CDR3 is TGTGCCAGCAGCTTAAACAGGGACCTTAATCAGCCCCAGCATTTT. The V gene is TRBV7-2, the J gene TRBJ1-5, with TRBD1 as a possible D gene (6 bases). The V gene's germline CDR1 is SGHTA and CDR2 FQGNSA. This CDR3 contains 15 residues. V shed 2 bases and J shed 4 bases, with 12 bases lying between them.

The chain carries TRBV6-1 and TRBJ1-3; the D is unclear. The CDR3 sequence is 13 residues long. Germline V gives CDR1 MNHNS, CDR2 SASEGT. V was clipped by 3 bases and J by 0 bases, with 3 bases between them. CDR3 sequence: CASSEVSGNTIYF. Written as DNA, the CDR3 is TGTGCCAGCAGTGAGGTCTCTGGAAACACCATATATTTT.

The chain is built from TRBV27 and TRBJ1-1; possibly TRBD1 for D (6 bases). Trimming removed 6 bases from V and 7 bases from J, with 21 bases in between. CDR1 is MNHEY and CDR2 is SMNVEV in the germline V gene (reference sequence). The CDR3 has 15 residues. CDR3 DNA sequence: TGTGCCAGCAGGGCAAAACAGGGAGCTTACGGTGAAGCTTTCTTT. Its protein is CASRAKQGAYGEAFF.

This clone was counted only a few times. Here the CDR3 reads CASSGVGGQVFLEAQYF. CDR3 DNA: TGTGCCAGCAGTGGGGTTGGGGGACAGGTCTTTCTCGAGGCGCAGTACTTC. The rearrangement links TRBV2 to TRBJ2-7; 8 nucleotides align to TRBD1. Trimming took 4 bases from V and 9 from J; bases not matched to a gene: 20. The germline gives CDR1 SNHLY, CDR2 FYNNEI. CDR3 length: 17 residues.

The rearrangement uses TRBV27 and TRBJ1-5, with D maybe TRBD1 (5 bases). V was shortened by 2 bases and J by 6 bases, with 17 bases between the two germline ends. This CDR3 is built from 16 residues. CDR1 and CDR2 (germline): MNHEY, SMNVEV (reference sequence). The CDR3 region has the DNA TGTGCCAGCAGTTTAGGGGGGTACCCGCTGGGTCAGCCCCAGCATTTT. It yields the protein CASSLGGYPLGQPQHF.

V gene TRBV2 combines with J gene TRBJ2-3; TRBD2 might be the D (6 bases). V was clipped by 3 bases and J by 2 bases, with 12 bases between them. The CDR3 totals 15 residues. CDR1 and CDR2 from the germline V gene are SNHLY and FYNNEI. The DNA for the CDR3 is TGTGCCAGCAGTGATATTAGCGGCCTCACAGATACGCAGTATTTT. Translating gives CASSDISGLTDTQYF.

V gene TRBV6-2 or TRBV6-3 combines with J gene TRBJ1-5; 7 bases fit TRBD1. The CDR3 is 17 residues long. After removal of 6 bases from V and 7 bases from J, the junction contained 18 bases not matched to a gene. The germline V gene encodes CDR1 MNHEY and CDR2 SVGEGT. The CDR3 loop reads CASSPLATGASRQPQHF. CDR3 nucleotides: TGTGCCAGCAGCCCTCTAGCAACAGGGGCAAGTAGACAGCCCCAGCATTTT.